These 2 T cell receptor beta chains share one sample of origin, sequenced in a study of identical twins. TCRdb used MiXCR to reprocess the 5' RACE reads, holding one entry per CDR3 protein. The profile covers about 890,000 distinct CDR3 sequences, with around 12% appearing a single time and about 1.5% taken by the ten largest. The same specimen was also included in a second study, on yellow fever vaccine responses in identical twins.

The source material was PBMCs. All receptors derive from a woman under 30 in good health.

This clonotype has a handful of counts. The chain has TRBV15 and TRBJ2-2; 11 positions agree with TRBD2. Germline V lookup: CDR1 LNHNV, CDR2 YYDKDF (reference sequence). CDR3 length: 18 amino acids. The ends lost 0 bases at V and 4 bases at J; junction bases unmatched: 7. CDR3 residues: CATSRDFASGRSTGELFF. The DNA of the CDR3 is TGTGCCACCAGCAGAGATTTTGCTAGCGGGAGGAGCACCGGGGAGCTGTTTTTT.

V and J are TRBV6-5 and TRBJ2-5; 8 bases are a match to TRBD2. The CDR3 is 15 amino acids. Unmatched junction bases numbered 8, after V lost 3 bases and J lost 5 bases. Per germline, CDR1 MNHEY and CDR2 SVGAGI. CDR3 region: CASSYTGGPGETQYF. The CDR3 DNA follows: TGTGCCAGCAGTTATACGGGAGGGCCGGGGGAGACCCAGTACTTC.